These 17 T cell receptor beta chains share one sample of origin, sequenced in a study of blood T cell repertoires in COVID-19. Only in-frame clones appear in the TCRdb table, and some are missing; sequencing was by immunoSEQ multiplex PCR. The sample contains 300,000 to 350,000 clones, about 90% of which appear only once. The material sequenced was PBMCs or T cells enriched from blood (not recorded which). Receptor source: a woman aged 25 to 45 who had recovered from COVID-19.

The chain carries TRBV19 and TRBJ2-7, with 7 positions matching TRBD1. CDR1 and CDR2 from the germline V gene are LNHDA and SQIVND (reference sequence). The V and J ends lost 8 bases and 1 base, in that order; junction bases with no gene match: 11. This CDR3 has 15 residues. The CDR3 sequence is CASSPRTGLSYEQYF. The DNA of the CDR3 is TGTGCCAGTTCACCTCGGACAGGTCTATCCTACGAGCAGTACTTC. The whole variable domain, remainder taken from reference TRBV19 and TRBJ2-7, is DGGITQSPKYLFRKEGQNVTLSCEQNLNHDAMYWYRQDPGQGLRLIYYSQIVNDFQKGDIAEGYSVSREKKESFPLTVTSAQKNPTAFYLCASSPRTGLSYEQYFGPGTRLTVT.

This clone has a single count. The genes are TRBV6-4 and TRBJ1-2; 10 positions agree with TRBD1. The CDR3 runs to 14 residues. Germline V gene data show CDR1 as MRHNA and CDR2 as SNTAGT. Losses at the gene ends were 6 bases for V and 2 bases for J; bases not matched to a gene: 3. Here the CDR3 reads CASSRTGGNYGYTF. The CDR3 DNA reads TGTGCCAGCAGCCGGACAGGGGGGAACTATGGCTACACCTTC.

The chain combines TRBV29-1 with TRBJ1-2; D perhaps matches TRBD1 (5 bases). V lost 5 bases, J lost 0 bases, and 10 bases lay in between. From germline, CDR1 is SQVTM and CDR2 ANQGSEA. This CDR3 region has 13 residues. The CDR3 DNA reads TGCAGCGTTATCAGGGAATCTAACTATGGCTACACCTTC. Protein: CSVIRESNYGYTF.

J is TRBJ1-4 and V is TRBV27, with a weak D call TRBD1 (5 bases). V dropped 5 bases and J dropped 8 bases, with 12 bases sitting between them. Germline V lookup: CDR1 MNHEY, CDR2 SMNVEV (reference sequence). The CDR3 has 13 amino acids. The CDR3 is CASSRGVLEKLFF. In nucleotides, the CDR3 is TGTGCCAGCAGTCGGGGGGTGCTAGAAAAACTGTTTTTT.

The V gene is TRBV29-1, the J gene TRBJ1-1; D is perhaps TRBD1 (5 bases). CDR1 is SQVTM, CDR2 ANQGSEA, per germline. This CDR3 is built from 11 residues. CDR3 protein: CGGERGWEAFF. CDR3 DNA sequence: TGCGGAGGGGAGCGAGGCTGGGAAGCTTTCTTT.

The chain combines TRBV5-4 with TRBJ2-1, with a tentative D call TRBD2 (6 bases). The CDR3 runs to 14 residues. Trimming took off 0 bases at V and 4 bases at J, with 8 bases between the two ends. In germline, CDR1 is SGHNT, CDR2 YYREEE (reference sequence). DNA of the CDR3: TGTGCCAGCAGCTTGGTGCGGGATTACAATGAGCAGTTCTTC. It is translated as CASSLVRDYNEQFF.

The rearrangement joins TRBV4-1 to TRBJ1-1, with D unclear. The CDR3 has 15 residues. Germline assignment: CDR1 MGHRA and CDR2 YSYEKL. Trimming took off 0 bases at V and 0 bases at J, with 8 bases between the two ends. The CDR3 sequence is CASSQEKTLNTEAFF. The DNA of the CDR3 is TGCGCCAGCAGCCAAGAGAAGACACTGAACACTGAAGCTTTCTTT.

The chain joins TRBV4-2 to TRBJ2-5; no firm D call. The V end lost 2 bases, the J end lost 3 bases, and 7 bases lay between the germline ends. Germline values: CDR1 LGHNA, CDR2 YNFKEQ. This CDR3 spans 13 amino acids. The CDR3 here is CASSQWREETQYF. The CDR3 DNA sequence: TGTGCCAGCAGCCAATGGAGAGAAGAGACCCAGTACTTC.

The CDR3 reads CSVGTGVGSPLHF. The DNA of the CDR3 is TGCAGCGTTGGGACAGGGGTGGGTTCACCCCTCCACTTT. The chain combines TRBV29-1 with TRBJ1-6; 9 bases align to TRBD1. CDR1 and CDR2 from the germline V gene are SQVTM and ANQGSEA. The CDR3 runs to 13 residues. Unmatched junction bases numbered 4, after V lost 4 bases and J lost 9 bases.

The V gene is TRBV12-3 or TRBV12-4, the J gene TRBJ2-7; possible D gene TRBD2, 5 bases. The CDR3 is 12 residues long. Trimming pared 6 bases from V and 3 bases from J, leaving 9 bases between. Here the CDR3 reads CASRRDYYEQYF. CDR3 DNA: TGTGCCAGCAGGAGGGATTACTACGAGCAGTACTTC.

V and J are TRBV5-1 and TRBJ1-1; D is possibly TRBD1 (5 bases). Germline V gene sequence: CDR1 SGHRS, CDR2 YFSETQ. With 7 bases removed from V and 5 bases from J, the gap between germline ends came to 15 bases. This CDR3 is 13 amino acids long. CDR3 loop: CASRPTGETEAFF. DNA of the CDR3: TGCGCCAGCCGCCCCACAGGTGAGACTGAAGCTTTCTTT. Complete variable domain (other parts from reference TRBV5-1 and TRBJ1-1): KAGVTQTPRYLIKTRGQQVTLSCSPISGHRSVSWYQQTPGQGLQFLFEYFSETQRNKGNFPGRFSGRQFSNSRSEMNVSTLELGDSALYLCASRPTGETEAFFGQGTRLTVV.

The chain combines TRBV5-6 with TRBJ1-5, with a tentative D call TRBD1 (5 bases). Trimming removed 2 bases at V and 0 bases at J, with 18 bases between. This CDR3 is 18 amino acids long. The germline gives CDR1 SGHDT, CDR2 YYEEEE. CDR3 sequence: CASSLGVSTVYSNQPQHF. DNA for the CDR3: TGTGCCAGCAGCTTAGGGGTCAGCACCGTATATAGCAATCAGCCCCAGCATTTT.

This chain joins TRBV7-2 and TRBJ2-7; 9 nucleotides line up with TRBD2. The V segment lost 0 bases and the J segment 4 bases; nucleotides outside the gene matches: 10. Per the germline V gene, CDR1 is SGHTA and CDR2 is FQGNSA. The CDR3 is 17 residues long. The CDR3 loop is CASSLAAGGPVLYEQYF. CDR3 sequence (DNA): TGTGCCAGCAGCTTAGCGGCGGGAGGGCCTGTTCTGTACGAGCAGTACTTC. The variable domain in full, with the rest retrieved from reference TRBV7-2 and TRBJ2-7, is GAGVSQSPSNKVTEKGKDVELRCDPISGHTALYWYRQSLGQGLEFLIYFQGNSAPDKSGLPSDRFSAERTGGSVSTLTIQRTQQEDSAVYLCASSLAAGGPVLYEQYFGPGTRLTVT.

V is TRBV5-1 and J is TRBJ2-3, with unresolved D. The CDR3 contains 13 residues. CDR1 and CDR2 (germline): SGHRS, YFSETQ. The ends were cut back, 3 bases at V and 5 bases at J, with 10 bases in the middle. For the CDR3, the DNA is TGCGCCAGCAGCTCCGCGGTCGGAGATACGCAGTATTTT. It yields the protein CASSSAVGDTQYF.

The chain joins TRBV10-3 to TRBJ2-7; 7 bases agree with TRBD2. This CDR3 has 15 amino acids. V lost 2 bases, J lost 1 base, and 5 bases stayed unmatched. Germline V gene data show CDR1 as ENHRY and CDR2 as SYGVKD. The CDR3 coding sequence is TGTGCCATCAGTGAGGAGCCTAGCGGTTCCTACGAGCAGTACTTC. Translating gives CAISEEPSGSYEQYF.

CDR3 bases: TGCGCCAGCAGCGACCTTAGGTTCGGGAGGATGAGCTCCTACAATGAGCAGTTCTTC. This translates into CASSDLRFGRMSSYNEQFF. This rearrangement joins TRBV5-1 to TRBJ2-1; 7 nucleotides align to TRBD2. Germline-derived CDR1 and CDR2 are SGHRS and YFSETQ. The CDR3 contains 19 residues. With V trimmed by 4 bases and J by 0 bases, 16 bases remained unmatched.

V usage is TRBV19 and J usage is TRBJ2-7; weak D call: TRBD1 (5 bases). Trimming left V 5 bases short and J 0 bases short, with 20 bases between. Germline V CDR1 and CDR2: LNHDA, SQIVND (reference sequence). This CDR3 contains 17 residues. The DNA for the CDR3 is TGTGCCAGTAGTCCCAAACCTCTACAGGTGCACTCCTACGAGCAGTACTTC. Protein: CASSPKPLQVHSYEQYF.